This T cell receptor beta chain came from a study of cytomegalovirus exposure and HLA in healthy donors. The V segment lost 4 bases and the J segment 9 bases; nucleotides outside the gene matches: 8. CDR1 and CDR2 (germline): SGHTA, FQGNSA. The CDR3 loop spans 15 amino acids. 60 Vbeta and 13 Jbeta primers were used in PCR. Per the original methods: Later work found 80 million or so unique TCR beta chains, with 9.5 million to 14 million shared. TCRdb keeps only in-frame clones here, not all; method: immunoSEQ multiplex PCR. That table supplies the V and J calls and clone size; D and trimming were determined from the DNA. The sample has more than 150,000 clones, around 80% seen once. Overall study findings and caveats: It was confirmed in vitro that a few of the CMV-associated chains were specific for CMV antigens. Later work found most CMV-associated TCR beta chains apparently HLA-restricted. TCR beta chains numbering some 160 were designated cytomegalovirus-associated.

This clone was found once. What it binds is not known. This chain links TRBV7-2 with TRBJ1-6, with 8 positions matching TRBD1. The sequenced material came from PBMCs. The TCR originated in a woman aged 25 to 39 in good health and CMV-seronegative. CDR3 amino acids: CASSSKQGAVSPLHF. CDR3 DNA: TGTGCCAGCAGCTCAAAGCAGGGGGCGGTTTCACCCCTCCACTTT. The whole variable domain, filled in from reference TRBV7-2 and TRBJ1-6, reads GAGVSQSPSNKVTEKGKDVELRCDPISGHTALYWYRQSLGQGLEFLIYFQGNSAPDKSGLPSDRFSAERTGGSVSTLTIQRTQQEDSAVYLCASSSKQGAVSPLHFGNGTRLTVT.